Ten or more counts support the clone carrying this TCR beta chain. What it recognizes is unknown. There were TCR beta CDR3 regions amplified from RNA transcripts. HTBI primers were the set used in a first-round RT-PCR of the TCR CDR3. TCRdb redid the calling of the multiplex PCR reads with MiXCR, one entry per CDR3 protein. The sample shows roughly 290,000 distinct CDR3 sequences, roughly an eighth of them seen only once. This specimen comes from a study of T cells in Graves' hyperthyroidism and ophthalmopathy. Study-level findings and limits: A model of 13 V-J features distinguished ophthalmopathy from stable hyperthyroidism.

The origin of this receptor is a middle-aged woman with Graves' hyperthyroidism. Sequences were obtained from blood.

The CDR3 DNA is TGTGCCAGCAGCTCCCTCTATGGCTACACCTTC. Amino acid sequence: CASSSLYGYTF. The chain couples TRBV6-2 or TRBV6-3 to TRBJ1-2; D not resolved. Germline CDR1 reads MNHEY; CDR2 reads SVGEGT. CDR3 size: 11 residues. V gave up 6 bases and J gave up 4 bases, with 6 bases separating them.